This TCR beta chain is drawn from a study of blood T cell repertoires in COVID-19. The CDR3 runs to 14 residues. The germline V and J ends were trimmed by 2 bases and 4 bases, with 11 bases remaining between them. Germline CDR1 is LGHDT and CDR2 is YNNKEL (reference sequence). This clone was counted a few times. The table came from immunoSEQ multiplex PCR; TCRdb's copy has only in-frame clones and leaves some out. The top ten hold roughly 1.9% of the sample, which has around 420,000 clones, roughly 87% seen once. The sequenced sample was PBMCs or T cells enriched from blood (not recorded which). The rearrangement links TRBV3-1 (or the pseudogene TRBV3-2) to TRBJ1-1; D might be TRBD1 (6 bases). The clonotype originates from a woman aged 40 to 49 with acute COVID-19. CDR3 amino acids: CASSQHREGTEAFF. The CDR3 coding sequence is TGTGCCAGCAGCCAACACAGGGAGGGCACTGAAGCTTTCTTT.